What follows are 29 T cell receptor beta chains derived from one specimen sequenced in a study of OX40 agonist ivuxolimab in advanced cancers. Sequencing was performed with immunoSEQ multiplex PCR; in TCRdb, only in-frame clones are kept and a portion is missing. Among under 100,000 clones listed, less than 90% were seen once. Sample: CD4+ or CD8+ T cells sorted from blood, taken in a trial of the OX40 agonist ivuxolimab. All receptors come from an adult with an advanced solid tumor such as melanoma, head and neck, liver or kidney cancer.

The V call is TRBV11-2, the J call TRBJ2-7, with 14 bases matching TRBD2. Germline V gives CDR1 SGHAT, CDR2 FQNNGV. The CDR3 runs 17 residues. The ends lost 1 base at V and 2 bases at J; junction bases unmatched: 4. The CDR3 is CASSLGRLAGGTYEQYF. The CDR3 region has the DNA TGTGCCAGCAGCTTAGGGAGACTAGCGGGGGGGACCTACGAGCAGTACTTC.

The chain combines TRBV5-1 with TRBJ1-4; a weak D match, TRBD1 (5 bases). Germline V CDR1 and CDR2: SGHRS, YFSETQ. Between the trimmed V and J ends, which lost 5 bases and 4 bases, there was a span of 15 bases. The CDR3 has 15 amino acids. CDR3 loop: CASRNAGTDNEKLFF. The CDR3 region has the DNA TGCGCCAGCAGAAACGCAGGGACGGATAATGAAAAACTGTTTTTT.

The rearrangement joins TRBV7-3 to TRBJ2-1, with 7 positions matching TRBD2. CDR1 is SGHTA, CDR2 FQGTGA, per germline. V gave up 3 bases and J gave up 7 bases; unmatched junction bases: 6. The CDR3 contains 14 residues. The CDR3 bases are TGTGCCAGCAGCTTGACTAGCAGTGGGAATGAGCAGTTCTTC. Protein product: CASSLTSSGNEQFF.

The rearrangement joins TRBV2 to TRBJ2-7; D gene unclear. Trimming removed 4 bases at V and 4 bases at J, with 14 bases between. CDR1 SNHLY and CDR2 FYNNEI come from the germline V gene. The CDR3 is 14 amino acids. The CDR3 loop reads CASSARAPLYEQYF. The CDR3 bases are TGTGCCAGCAGTGCGCGTGCCCCCCTATACGAGCAGTACTTC.

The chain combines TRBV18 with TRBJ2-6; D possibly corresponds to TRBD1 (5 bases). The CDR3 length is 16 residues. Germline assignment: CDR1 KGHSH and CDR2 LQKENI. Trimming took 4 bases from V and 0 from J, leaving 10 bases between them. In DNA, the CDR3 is TGTGCCAGCTCACTCCAGGGTTTCTCTGGGGCCAACGTCCTGACTTTC. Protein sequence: CASSLQGFSGANVLTF.

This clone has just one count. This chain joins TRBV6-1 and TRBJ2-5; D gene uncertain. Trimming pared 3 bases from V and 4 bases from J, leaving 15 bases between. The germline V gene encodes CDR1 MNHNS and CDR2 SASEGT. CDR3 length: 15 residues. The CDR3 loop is CASSEVPRSGETQYF. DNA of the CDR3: TGTGCCAGCAGTGAGGTCCCTAGGTCGGGAGAGACCCAGTACTTC.

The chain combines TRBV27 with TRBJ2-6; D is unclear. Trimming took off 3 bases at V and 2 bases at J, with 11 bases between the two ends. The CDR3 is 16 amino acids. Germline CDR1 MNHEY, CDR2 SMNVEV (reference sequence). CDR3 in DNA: TGTGCCAGCAGTTTGATTCCTGGGACTGGGGCCAACGTCCTGACTTTC. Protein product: CASSLIPGTGANVLTF.

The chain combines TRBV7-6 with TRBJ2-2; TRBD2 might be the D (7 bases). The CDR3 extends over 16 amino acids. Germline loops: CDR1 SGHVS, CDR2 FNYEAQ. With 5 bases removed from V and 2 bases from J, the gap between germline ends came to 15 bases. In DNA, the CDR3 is TGTGCCAGCAGCCGTACCCCGGGGGGCAACACCGGGGAGCTGTTTTTT. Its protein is CASSRTPGGNTGELFF. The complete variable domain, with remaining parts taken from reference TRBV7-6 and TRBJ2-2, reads GAGVSQSPRYKVTKRGQDVALRCDPISGHVSLYWYRQALGQGPEFLTYFNYEAQQDKSGLPNDRFSAERPEGSISTLTIQRTEQRDSAMYRCASSRTPGGNTGELFFGEGSRLTVL.

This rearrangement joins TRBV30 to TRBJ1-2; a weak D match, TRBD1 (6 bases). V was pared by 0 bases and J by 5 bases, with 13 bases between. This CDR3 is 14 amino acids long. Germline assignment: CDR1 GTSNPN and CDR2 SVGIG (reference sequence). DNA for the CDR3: TGTGCCTGGAGTGTAAGACAGGTCGGTTATGGCTACACCTTC. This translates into CAWSVRQVGYGYTF.

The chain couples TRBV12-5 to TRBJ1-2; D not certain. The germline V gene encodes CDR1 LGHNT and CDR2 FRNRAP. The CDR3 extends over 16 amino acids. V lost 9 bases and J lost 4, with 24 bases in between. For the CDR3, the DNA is TGTGCTAGCATGGACCGTAGCGGAAGAAAAGGCTATGGCTACACCTTC. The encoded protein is CASMDRSGRKGYGYTF.

CDR3 protein: CASSLDSGQGNSPLHF. CDR3 nucleotides: TGTGCCAGCAGCTTAGACTCGGGACAGGGGAATTCACCCCTCCACTTT. This chain joins TRBV7-9 and TRBJ1-6; 10 bases are shared with TRBD1. The CDR3 is 16 amino acids. Germline assignment: CDR1 SEHNR and CDR2 FQNEAQ (reference sequence). V gave up 1 base and J gave up 7 bases; unmatched junction bases: 4.

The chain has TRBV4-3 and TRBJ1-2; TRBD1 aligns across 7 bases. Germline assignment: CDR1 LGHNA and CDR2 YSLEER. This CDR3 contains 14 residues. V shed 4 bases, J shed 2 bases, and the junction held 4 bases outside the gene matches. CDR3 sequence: CASSRGQQNYGYTF. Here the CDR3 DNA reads TGCGCCAGCAGCCGGGGACAGCAAAACTATGGCTACACCTTC.

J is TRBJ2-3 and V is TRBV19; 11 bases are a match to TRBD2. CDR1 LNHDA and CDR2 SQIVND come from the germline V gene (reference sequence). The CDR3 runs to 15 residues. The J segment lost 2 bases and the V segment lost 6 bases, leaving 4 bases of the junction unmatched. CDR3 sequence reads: CASRLAGDATDTQYF. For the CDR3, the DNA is TGTGCCAGTAGACTAGCGGGGGATGCCACAGATACGCAGTATTTT.

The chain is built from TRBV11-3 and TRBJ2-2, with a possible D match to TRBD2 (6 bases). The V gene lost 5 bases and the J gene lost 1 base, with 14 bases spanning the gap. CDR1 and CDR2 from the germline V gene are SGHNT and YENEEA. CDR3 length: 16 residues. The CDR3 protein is CASSPSASVNTGELFF. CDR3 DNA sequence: TGTGCCAGCAGCCCTTCCGCTAGCGTGAACACCGGGGAGCTGTTTTTT.

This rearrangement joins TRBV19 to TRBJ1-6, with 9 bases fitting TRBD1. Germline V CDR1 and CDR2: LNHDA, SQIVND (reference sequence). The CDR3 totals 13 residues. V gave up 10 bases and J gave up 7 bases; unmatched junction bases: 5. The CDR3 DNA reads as TGTGCCACCTCGGGACAGGGCAATTCACCCCTCCACTTT. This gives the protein CATSGQGNSPLHF.

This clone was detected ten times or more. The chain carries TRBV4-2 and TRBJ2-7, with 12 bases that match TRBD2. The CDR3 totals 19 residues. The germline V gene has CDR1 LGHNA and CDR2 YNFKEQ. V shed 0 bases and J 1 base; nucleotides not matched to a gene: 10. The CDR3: CASSQDALAGGTASYEQYF. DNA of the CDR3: TGTGCCAGCAGCCAAGATGCACTAGCGGGGGGTACCGCTTCCTACGAGCAGTACTTC.

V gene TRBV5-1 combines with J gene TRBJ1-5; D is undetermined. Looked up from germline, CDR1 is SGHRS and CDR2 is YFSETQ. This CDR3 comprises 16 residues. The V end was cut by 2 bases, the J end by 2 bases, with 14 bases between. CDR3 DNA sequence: TGCGCCAGCAGCTTAGGAGGGCCAGTGGGCAATCAGCCCCAGCATTTT. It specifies CASSLGGPVGNQPQHF.

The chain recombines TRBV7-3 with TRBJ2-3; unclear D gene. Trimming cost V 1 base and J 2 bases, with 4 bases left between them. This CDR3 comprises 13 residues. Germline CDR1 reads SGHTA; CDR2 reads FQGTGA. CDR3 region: CASSLKYTDTQYF. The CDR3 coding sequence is TGTGCCAGCAGCTTAAAGTACACAGATACGCAGTATTTT.

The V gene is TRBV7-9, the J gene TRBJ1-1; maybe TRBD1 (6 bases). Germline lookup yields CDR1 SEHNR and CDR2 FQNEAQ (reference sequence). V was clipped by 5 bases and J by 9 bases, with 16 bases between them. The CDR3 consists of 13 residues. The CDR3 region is CASSQGRTAQAFF. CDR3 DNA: TGTGCCAGCAGCCAGGGTCGGACAGCTCAAGCTTTCTTT.

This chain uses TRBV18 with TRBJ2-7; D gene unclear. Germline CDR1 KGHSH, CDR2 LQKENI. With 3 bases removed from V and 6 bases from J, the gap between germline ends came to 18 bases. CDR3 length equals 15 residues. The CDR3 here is CASSPGIRSTSEQYF. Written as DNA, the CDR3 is TGTGCCAGCTCACCCGGTATCCGCTCCACAAGCGAGCAGTACTTC.

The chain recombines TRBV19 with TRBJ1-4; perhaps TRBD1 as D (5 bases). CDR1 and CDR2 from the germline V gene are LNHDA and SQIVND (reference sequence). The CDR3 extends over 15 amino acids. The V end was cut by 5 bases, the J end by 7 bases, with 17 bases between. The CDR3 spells CASSVAGGRGEKLFF. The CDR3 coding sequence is TGTGCCAGTAGTGTGGCTGGGGGTAGGGGTGAAAAACTGTTTTTT.

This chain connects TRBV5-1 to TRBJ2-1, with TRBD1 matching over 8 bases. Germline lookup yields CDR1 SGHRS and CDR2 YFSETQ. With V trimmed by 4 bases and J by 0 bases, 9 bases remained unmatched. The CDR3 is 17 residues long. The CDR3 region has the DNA TGCGCCAGCAGCCCAAGGACAGGGATTAGCTCCTACAATGAGCAGTTCTTC. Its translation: CASSPRTGISSYNEQFF.

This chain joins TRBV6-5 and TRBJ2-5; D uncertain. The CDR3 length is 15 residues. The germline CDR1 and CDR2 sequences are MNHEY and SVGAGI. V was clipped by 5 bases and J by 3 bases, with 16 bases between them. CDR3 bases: TGTGCCAGCAGTAGAATGGGGTCTGGAAAAGAGACCCAGTACTTC. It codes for CASSRMGSGKETQYF.

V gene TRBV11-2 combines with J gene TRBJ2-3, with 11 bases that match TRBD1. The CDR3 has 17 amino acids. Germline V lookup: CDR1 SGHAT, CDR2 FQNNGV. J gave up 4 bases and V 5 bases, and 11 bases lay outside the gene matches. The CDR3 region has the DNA TGTGCCAGCAGCATGGGACAGGGGGGGAGTATGTCAGATACGCAGTATTTT. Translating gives CASSMGQGGSMSDTQYF.

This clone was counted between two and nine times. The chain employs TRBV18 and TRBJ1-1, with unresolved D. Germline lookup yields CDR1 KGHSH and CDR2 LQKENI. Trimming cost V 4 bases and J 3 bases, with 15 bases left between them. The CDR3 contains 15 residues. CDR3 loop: CASSLVMAGDTEAFF. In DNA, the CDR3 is TGTGCCAGCTCACTAGTCATGGCCGGCGACACTGAAGCTTTCTTT.

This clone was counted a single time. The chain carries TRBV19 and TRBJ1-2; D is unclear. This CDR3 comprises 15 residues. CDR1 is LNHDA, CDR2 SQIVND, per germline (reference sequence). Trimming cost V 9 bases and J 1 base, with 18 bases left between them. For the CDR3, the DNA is TGTGCCAGCGGGAGCGAATCCCCTTTTAACTATGGCTACACCTTC. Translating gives CASGSESPFNYGYTF.

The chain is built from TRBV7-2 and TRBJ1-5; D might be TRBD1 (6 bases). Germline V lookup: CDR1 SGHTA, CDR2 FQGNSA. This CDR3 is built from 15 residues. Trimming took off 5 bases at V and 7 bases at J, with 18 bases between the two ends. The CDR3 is CASSPGQQGRQPQHF. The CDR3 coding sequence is TGTGCCAGCAGCCCCGGGCAACAGGGCAGGCAGCCCCAGCATTTT.

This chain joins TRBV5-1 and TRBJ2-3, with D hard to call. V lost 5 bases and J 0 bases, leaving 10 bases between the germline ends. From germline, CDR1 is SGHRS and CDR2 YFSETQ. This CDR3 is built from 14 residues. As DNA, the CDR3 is TGCGCCAGCAGTTACCTCTTGAGCACAGATACGCAGTATTTT. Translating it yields CASSYLLSTDTQYF.

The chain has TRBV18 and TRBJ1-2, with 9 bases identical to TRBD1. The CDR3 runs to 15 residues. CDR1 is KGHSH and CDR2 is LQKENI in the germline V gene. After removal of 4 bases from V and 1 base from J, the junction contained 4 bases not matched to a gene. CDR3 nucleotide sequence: TGTGCCAGCTCACTTCGGACAGGGGTTAACTATGGCTACACCTTC. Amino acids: CASSLRTGVNYGYTF.